Presented here are 27 T cell receptor beta chains from one specimen sequenced in a study of T cells in Graves' hyperthyroidism and ophthalmopathy. The CDR3 regions of TCR beta were amplified from RNA transcripts. TCR CDR3 regions were first amplified by RT-PCR with HTBI primers. TCRdb re-called the multiplex PCR reads with MiXCR, one entry per CDR3 protein. Of around 660,000 distinct CDR3 sequences listed, roughly 45% are singletons. The sequencing sample was made of peripheral blood or thyroid tissue (not recorded which). The receptors originated from an adult man with Graves' disease, either hyperthyroidism or ophthalmopathy (not recorded which).

This clonotype was found many times. This chain uses TRBV25-1 with TRBJ1-2; 10 bases map to TRBD1. Germline CDR1 is MGHDK and CDR2 is SYGVNS. The CDR3 loop spans 15 amino acids. V trimming: 3 bases; J trimming: 8 bases; junction bases outside the gene matches: 9. The CDR3 loop is CASSDPGTGDGGYTF. In nucleotides, the CDR3 is TGTGCCAGCAGTGACCCCGGGACAGGGGATGGCGGCTACACCTTC.

This clonotype has at least ten counts. The rearrangement joins TRBV7-2 to TRBJ2-5; TRBD1 aligns across 7 bases. Germline CDR1 is SGHTA and CDR2 is FQGNSA. The CDR3 totals 13 residues. V trimming: 6 bases; J trimming: 3 bases; junction bases outside the gene matches: 4. In nucleotides, the CDR3 is TGTGCCAGCAGTCTCGACAGGGAAGAGACCCAGTACTTC. Protein sequence: CASSLDREETQYF.

The chain recombines TRBV7-9 with TRBJ1-1; maybe TRBD1 (5 bases). Trimming pared 5 bases from V and 1 base from J, leaving 17 bases between. This CDR3 has 16 amino acids. Germline V gives CDR1 SEHNR, CDR2 FQNEAQ (reference sequence). This CDR3 is CASSRPRVLANTEAFF. The CDR3 DNA reads as TGTGCCAGCAGCCGCCCCAGGGTATTGGCGAACACTGAAGCTTTCTTT.

This chain uses TRBV2 with TRBJ1-2; D remains unclear. Trimming took off 3 bases at V and 6 bases at J, with 5 bases between the two ends. Germline V gene data show CDR1 as SNHLY and CDR2 as FYNNEI. The CDR3 contains 11 residues. The chain's CDR3 is CASSEIHGYTF. The CDR3 nucleotides read TGTGCCAGCAGTGAGATCCATGGCTACACCTTC.

Comments on this clonotype: This may be a read error: a much more frequent sequence differs by one nucleotide. This sequence joins TRBV7-9 and TRBJ1-4, with 7 bases that match TRBD1. V was pared by 1 base and J by 4 bases, with 3 bases of the junction left unmatched. CDR1 SEHNR and CDR2 FQNEAQ come from the germline V gene (reference sequence). The length of the CDR3 is 15 residues. For the CDR3, the DNA is TGTGCCAGCAGCTTAGGAGGGACAGATAATGAAAAACTGTTTTTT. It translates to CASSLGGTDNEKLFF. The full variable domain, with the rest looked up from reference TRBV7-9 and TRBJ1-4, is DTGVSQNPRHKITKRGQNVTFRCDPISEHNRLYWYRQTLGQGPEFLTYFQNEAQLEKSRLLSDRFSAERPKGSFSTLEIQRTEQGDSAMYLCASSLGGTDNEKLFFGSGTQLSVL.

This sequence joins TRBV6-5 and TRBJ2-7; D is uncertain. Between the trimmed V and J ends, which lost 0 bases and 1 base, there was a span of 7 bases. This CDR3 region has 14 residues. Per the germline V gene, CDR1 is MNHEY and CDR2 is SVGAGI. The CDR3: CASSYSTVSYEQYF. For the CDR3, the DNA is TGTGCCAGCAGTTACTCGACGGTTTCCTACGAGCAGTACTTC.

This chain uses TRBV9 with TRBJ1-4, with TRBD1 identical over 11 bases. The CDR3 runs to 15 residues. Germline CDR1 reads SGDLS; CDR2 reads YYNGEE. V shed 4 bases and J 8 bases; nucleotides not matched to a gene: 7. In DNA form, the CDR3 reads TGTGCCAGCAGCAGCCGGACAGGGGGCCAGGAAAAACTGTTTTTT. It is translated as CASSSRTGGQEKLFF. Full variable domain (outside the CDR3, taken from reference TRBV9 and TRBJ1-4): DSGVTQTPKHLITATGQRVTLRCSPRSGDLSVYWYQQSLDQGLQFLIQYYNGEERAKGNILERFSAQQFPDLHSELNLSSLELGDSALYFCASSSRTGGQEKLFFGSGTQLSVL.

This clonotype appeared a single time. The chain combines TRBV24-1 with TRBJ1-1, with 9 bases fitting TRBD1. The germline CDR1 and CDR2 sequences are KGHDR and SFDVKD. V was pared by 11 bases and J by 10 bases, with 13 bases of the junction left unmatched. CDR3 length: 13 amino acids. CDR3 residues: CASRRGTGYTAFF. The DNA of the CDR3 is TGTGCCAGCAGACGAGGGACAGGGTATACAGCTTTCTTT.

With regard to this clonotype: Just one base apart from a much larger clone, this may be a read error. V is TRBV12-3 or TRBV12-4 and J is TRBJ1-2; perhaps TRBD1 as D (5 bases). CDR3 size: 15 residues. The CDR3 is CASSVSGSLNYRYTF. In DNA form, the CDR3 reads TGTGCCAGCAGTGTCTCAGGGTCGCTGAACTATCGCTACACCTTC.

This clonotype was observed many times. The rearrangement uses TRBV12-3 or TRBV12-4 and TRBJ1-6; D is undetermined. The V end lost 1 base, the J end lost 10 bases, and 5 bases lay between the germline ends. The CDR3 contains 12 residues. The CDR3 here is CASSLEGSPLHF. The CDR3 DNA follows: TGTGCCAGCAGTTTAGAGGGATCACCCCTCCACTTT.

The table lists this clonotype with many counts. This chain links TRBV7-3 with TRBJ1-1; 8 bases are shared with TRBD1. CDR3 length equals 14 residues. Looked up from germline, CDR1 is SGHTA and CDR2 is FQGTGA. Germline trimming cut 1 base from V and 4 bases from J; bases unmatched to any gene: 2. CDR3 loop: CASSLSTGGTEAFF. The CDR3 bases are TGTGCCAGCAGCTTAAGTACAGGGGGCACTGAAGCTTTCTTT.

V gene TRBV29-1 combines with J gene TRBJ1-4; TRBD1 is a possible D gene (5 bases). The germline CDR1 and CDR2 sequences are SQVTM and ANQGSEA. CDR3 length: 14 amino acids. V lost 7 bases and J 2 bases, leaving 14 bases between the germline ends. In nucleotides, the CDR3 is TGCAGCGGGACAATGACAGACACTAATGAAAAACTGTTTTTT. It translates to CSGTMTDTNEKLFF.

This clonotype was detected only once. V is TRBV2 and J is TRBJ1-6; TRBD1 might be the D (5 bases). This CDR3 region has 14 residues. From germline, CDR1 is SNHLY and CDR2 FYNNEI. The V end was cut by 5 bases, the J end by 14 bases, with 19 bases between. CDR3 DNA sequence: TGTGCCAGCAGTTACGGGACCCCTGGGGGGTCCCTCCACTTT. It is translated as CASSYGTPGGSLHF. The full variable domain, rest sourced from reference TRBV2 and TRBJ1-6, is EPEVTQTPSHQVTQMGQEVILRCVPISNHLYFYWYRQILGQKVEFLVSFYNNEISEKSEIFDDQFSVERPDGSNFTLKIRSTKLEDSAMYFCASSYGTPGGSLHFGNGTRLTVT.

This clonotype was picked up a small number of times. The CDR3 ends on some other residue instead of the conserved phenylalanine or tryptophan, so this is likely a read error. This chain uses TRBV29-1 with TRBJ1-1; the D is unclear. The CDR3 loop spans 11 amino acids. CDR1 and CDR2 from the germline V gene are SQVTM and ANQGSEA. V gave up 4 bases and J gave up 6 bases, with 9 bases separating them. The CDR3 spells CSVGRVPEAFL. DNA of the CDR3: TGCAGCGTTGGAAGGGTCCCTGAAGCTTTCCTT.

Regarding this clonotype: This may be a read error: a much more frequent sequence differs by one nucleotide. J is TRBJ1-5 and V is TRBV7-2; D gene unclear. This CDR3 is 12 amino acids long. Trimming stripped 6 bases from V and 8 bases from J, with 11 bases between. Looked up from germline, CDR1 is SGHTA and CDR2 is FQGNSA. The CDR3 nucleotides read TGTGCCAGCAGGCCCGAAACGGAGCCCCAGCATTTT. Its translation is CASRPETEPQHF.

This chain joins TRBV2 and TRBJ1-2; D is uncertain. Trimming removed 6 bases at V and 1 base at J, with 12 bases between. Germline lookup yields CDR1 SNHLY and CDR2 FYNNEI. CDR3 length equals 14 residues. The CDR3 here is CASRSNSYNYGYTF. The DNA for the CDR3 is TGTGCCAGCAGATCCAACTCTTATAACTATGGCTACACCTTC. The full variable domain, its missing parts supplied by reference TRBV2 and TRBJ1-2, is EPEVTQTPSHQVTQMGQEVILRCVPISNHLYFYWYRQILGQKVEFLVSFYNNEISEKSEIFDDQFSVERPDGSNFTLKIRSTKLEDSAMYFCASRSNSYNYGYTFGSGTRLTVV.

On this clonotype: Given a much more abundant clone one base away, this may be a read error. The rearrangement uses TRBV6-5 and TRBJ1-2; weak D call: TRBD1 (5 bases). The CDR3 is made up of 13 amino acids. Trimming removed 4 bases from V and 10 bases from J, with 16 bases in between. The germline CDR1 and CDR2 sequences are MNHEY and SVGAGI. The CDR3 protein is CASSWDSPEDYTF. As DNA, the CDR3 is TGTGCCAGCAGTTGGGACTCCCCCGAGGACTACACCTTC.

V usage is TRBV4-1 and J usage is TRBJ1-2, with D hard to call. V was cut by 10 bases and J by 6 bases, with 21 bases left in between. Germline assignment: CDR1 MGHRA and CDR2 YSYEKL. The CDR3 consists of 14 residues. The CDR3 sequence is CAILLNLGFHGYTF. The CDR3 DNA is TGCGCCATCCTACTCAATTTAGGCTTCCATGGCTACACCTTC.

The V gene is TRBV25-1, the J gene TRBJ1-4; a possible D gene is TRBD1 (6 bases). Trimming cost V 4 bases and J 3 bases, with 12 bases left between them. The CDR3 is made up of 15 amino acids. Germline V lookup: CDR1 MGHDK, CDR2 SYGVNS. CDR3 region: CASSAGRTANEKLFF. The DNA for the CDR3 is TGTGCCAGCAGTGCCGGACGGACAGCTAATGAAAAACTGTTTTTT.

The chain combines TRBV28 with TRBJ1-2, with D possibly being TRBD1 (6 bases). Per germline, CDR1 MDHEN and CDR2 SYDVKM. V dropped 9 bases and J dropped 6 bases, with 14 bases sitting between them. This CDR3 spans 12 amino acids. This chain's CDR3 is CASMTGPNGYTF. The CDR3 coding sequence is TGTGCCAGTATGACAGGACCTAATGGCTACACCTTC.

The chain carries TRBV25-1 and TRBJ2-5; 10 nucleotides align to TRBD2. The germline V gene encodes CDR1 MGHDK and CDR2 SYGVNS. This CDR3 spans 15 amino acids. After removal of 2 bases from V and 5 bases from J, the junction contained 5 bases not matched to a gene. The CDR3 sequence is CASSESGRDPETQYF. DNA of the CDR3: TGTGCCAGCAGTGAAAGCGGGAGGGACCCCGAGACCCAGTACTTC.

J is TRBJ1-1 and V is TRBV2, with a tentative D call TRBD1 (6 bases). The CDR3 has 15 residues. V was cut by 6 bases and J by 0 bases, with 14 bases left in between. Germline V gives CDR1 SNHLY, CDR2 FYNNEI. The CDR3 protein is CASRGAGSMNTEAFF. Here the CDR3 DNA reads TGTGCCAGCAGGGGGGCAGGATCCATGAACACTGAAGCTTTCTTT.

CDR3 protein: CASSSLDRGSAEAFF. The CDR3 nucleotides are TGTGCCAGCAGCTCCTTAGACAGGGGGTCTGCTGAAGCTTTCTTT. The rearrangement links TRBV9 to TRBJ1-1; the match to TRBD1 covers 9 bases. Germline CDR1 reads SGDLS; CDR2 reads YYNGEE. The CDR3 extends over 15 amino acids. J gave up 6 bases and V 4 bases, and 10 bases lay outside the gene matches.

To note about this clonotype: Relative to the germline gene, one junction end is altered; a read error may explain this. The chain has TRBV10-3 and TRBJ2-7, with TRBD1 matching over 8 bases. The CDR3 is 12 residues long. Per the germline V gene, CDR1 is ENHRY and CDR2 is SYGVKD. The CDR3 nucleotides are TGTGCCACCAGTGAGACAGGGGTCGAGCAGTACTTC. This encodes CATSETGVEQYF.

This chain links TRBV2 with TRBJ1-1; 8 bases agree with TRBD1. Losses at the gene ends were 6 bases for V and 1 base for J; bases not matched to a gene: 7. Germline lookup yields CDR1 SNHLY and CDR2 FYNNEI. CDR3 length equals 15 residues. The DNA of the CDR3 is TGTGCCAGCAGGGTATTGGGACAGGCGAACACTGAAGCTTTCTTT. Its translation is CASRVLGQANTEAFF.

This clonotype was counted at least ten times. V and J are TRBV15 and TRBJ2-7; maybe TRBD2 (5 bases). Germline CDR1 and CDR2: LNHNV and YYDKDF (reference sequence). The CDR3 runs to 14 residues. V shed 0 bases and J shed 3 bases, with 9 bases lying between them. This CDR3 reads CATSRDPGNYEQYF. The CDR3 region has the DNA TGTGCCACCAGCAGAGATCCGGGGAACTACGAGCAGTACTTC.

V is TRBV9 and J is TRBJ1-5; 8 bases are a match to TRBD1. V dropped 4 bases and J dropped 5; count of bases not matched to a gene: 5. This CDR3 region has 14 residues. CDR1 and CDR2 (germline): SGDLS, YYNGEE. The CDR3 DNA reads as TGTGCCAGCAGCCCCCGGACAGGGCATCAGCCCCAGCATTTT. Protein: CASSPRTGHQPQHF.